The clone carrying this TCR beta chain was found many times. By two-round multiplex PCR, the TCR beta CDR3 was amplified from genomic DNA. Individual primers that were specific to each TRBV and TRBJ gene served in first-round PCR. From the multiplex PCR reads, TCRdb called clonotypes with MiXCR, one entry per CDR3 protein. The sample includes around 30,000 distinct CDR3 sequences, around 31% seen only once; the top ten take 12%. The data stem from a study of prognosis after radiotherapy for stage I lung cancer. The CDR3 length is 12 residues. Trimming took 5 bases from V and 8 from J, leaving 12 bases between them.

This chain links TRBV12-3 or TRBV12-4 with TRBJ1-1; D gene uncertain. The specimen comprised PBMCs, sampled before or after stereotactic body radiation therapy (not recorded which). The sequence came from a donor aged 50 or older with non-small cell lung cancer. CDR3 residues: CASSHPTEEAFF. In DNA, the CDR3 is TGTGCCAGCAGTCACCCGACGGAGGAAGCTTTCTTT.